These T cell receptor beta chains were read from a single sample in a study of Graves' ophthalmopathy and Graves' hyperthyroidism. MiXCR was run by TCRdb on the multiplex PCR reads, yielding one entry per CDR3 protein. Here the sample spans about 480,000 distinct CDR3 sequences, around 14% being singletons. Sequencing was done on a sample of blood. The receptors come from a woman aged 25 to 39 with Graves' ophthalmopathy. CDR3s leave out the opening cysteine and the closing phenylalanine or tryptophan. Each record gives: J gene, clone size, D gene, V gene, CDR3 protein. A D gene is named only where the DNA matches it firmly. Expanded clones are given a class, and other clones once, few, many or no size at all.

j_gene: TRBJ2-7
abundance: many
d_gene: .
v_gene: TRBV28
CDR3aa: ASSLLKAGEQY

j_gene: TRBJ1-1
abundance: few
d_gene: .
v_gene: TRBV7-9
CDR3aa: ASSNRGILAEAF

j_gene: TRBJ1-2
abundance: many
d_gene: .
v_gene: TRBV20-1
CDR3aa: SARVGGVSGYT

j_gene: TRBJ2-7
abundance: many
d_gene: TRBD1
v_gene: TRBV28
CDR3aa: ASSRRDRSYDFAKQY

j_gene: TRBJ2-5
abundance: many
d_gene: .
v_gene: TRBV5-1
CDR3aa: ASSPQDGAEETQY

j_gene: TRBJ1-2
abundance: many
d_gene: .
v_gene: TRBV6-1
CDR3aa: ASRDPRGDNYGYT

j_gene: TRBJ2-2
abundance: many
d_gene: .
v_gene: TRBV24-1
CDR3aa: ATSDKGTRNTGELF

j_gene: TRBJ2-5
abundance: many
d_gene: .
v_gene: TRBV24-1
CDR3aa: ATSDPRGSETQY

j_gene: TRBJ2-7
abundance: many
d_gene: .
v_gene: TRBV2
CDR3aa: ASSHRGGSYEQY

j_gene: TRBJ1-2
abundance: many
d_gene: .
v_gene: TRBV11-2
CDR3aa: ASFLRSTVQRWNYGYT

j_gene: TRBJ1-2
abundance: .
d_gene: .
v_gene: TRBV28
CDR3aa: ASSRPWSNYGYT

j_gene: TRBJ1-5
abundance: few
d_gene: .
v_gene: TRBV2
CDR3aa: ASRIRVGQPQH

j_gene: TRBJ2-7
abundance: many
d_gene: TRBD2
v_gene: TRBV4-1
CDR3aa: ASSQGPTSDEQY

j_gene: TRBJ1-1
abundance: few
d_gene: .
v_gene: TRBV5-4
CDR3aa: ASSFNWYREATEAF

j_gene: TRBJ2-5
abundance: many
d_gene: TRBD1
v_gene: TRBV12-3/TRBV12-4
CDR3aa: ASSTDRGHGETQY

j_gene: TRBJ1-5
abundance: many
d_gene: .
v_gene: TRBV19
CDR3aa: ASSISRQSNQPQH

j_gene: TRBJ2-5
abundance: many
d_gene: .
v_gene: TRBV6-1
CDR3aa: ASSTQVQETQY

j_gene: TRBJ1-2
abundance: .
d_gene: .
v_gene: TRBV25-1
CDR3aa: ASSEAGRGNYGYT